Listed here are 4 T cell receptor beta chains from one sample, sequenced in a study of neurological immune-mediated disorders. TCRdb re-analysed the 5' RACE reads in MiXCR, keeping a single row per CDR3 protein. The profile shows some 16,000 distinct CDR3 sequences, 20% to 25% of them singletons. Sample: PBMCs. The origin of the receptors is a man aged 45 to 65 in good health.

The chain uses TRBV20-1 and TRBJ1-1, with D possibly matching TRBD1 (6 bases). V lost 0 bases and J lost 3, with 14 bases in between. Germline lookup yields CDR1 DFQATT and CDR2 SNEGSKA (reference sequence). This CDR3 region has 15 residues. CDR3 protein: CSARDWGAVDTEAFF. The CDR3, as DNA: TGCAGTGCTAGAGATTGGGGGGCGGTGGACACTGAAGCTTTCTTT.

There are many counts of this clonotype. The rearrangement uses TRBV20-1 and TRBJ1-5, with a possible D match to TRBD1 (6 bases). V shed 0 bases and J shed 3 bases, with 12 bases lying between them. The CDR3 sequence is 15 residues long. Germline CDR1 is DFQATT and CDR2 is SNEGSKA (reference sequence). The CDR3 sequence: CSARDLQGYNQPQHF. The CDR3 bases are TGCAGTGCTAGAGACCTGCAGGGGTACAATCAGCCCCAGCATTTT.

This clonotype was detected many times. The chain uses TRBV10-3 and TRBJ2-3, with D perhaps matching TRBD2 (6 bases). The ends were cut back, 10 bases at V and 0 bases at J, with 17 bases in the middle. Germline CDR1 ENHRY, CDR2 SYGVKD. CDR3 length: 15 residues. CDR3: CATSDGTPSTDTQYF. CDR3 DNA sequence: TGTGCCACCTCCGACGGGACTCCTAGCACAGATACGCAGTATTTT.

This clonotype was seen once. The J gene is TRBJ2-7, the V gene TRBV5-5, with 9 positions matching TRBD1. Germline trimming cut 4 bases from V and 0 bases from J; bases unmatched to any gene: 14. CDR1 and CDR2 from the germline V gene are SGHKS and YYEKEE (reference sequence). The length of the CDR3 is 18 residues. The CDR3 sequence is CASSLLTPGTGSSYEQYF. The CDR3, as DNA: TGTGCCAGCAGCCTCCTCACGCCCGGGACAGGGAGCTCCTACGAGCAGTACTTC.